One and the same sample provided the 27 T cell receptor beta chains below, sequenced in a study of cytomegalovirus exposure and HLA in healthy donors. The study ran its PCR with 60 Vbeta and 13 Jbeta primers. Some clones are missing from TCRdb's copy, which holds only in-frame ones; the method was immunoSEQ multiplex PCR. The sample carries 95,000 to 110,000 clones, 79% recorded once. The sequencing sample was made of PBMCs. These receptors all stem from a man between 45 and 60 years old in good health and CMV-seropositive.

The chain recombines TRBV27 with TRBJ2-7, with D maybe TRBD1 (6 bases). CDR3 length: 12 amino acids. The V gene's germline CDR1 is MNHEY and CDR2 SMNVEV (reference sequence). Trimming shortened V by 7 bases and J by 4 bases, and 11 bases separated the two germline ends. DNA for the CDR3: TGTGCCAGCAAAACAGGGCCGTACGAGCAGTACTTC. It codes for CASKTGPYEQYF.

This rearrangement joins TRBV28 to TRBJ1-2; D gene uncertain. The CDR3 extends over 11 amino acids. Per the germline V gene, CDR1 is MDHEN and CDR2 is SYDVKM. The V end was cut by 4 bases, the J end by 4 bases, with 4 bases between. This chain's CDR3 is CASSSRYGYTF. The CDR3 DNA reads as TGTGCCAGCAGTTCCCGCTATGGCTACACCTTC.

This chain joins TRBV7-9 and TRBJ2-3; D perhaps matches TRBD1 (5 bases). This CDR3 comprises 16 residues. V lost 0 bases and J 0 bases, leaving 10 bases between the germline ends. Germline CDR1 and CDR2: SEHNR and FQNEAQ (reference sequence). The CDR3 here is CASSLAPDSSTDTQYF. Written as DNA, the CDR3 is TGTGCCAGCAGCTTAGCGCCAGACAGTAGCACAGATACGCAGTATTTT.

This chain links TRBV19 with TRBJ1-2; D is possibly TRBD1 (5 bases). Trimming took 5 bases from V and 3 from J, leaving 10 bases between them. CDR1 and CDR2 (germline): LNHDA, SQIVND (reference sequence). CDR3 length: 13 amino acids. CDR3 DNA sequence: TGTGCCAGTAGTCGGGGACTGTACTATGGCTACACCTTC. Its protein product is CASSRGLYYGYTF.

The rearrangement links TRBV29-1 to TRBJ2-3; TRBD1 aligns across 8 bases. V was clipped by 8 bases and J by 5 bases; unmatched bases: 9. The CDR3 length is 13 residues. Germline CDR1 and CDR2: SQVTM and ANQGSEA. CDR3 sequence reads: CSSDRGGGDTQYF. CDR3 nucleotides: TGCAGCTCAGACAGGGGTGGCGGAGATACGCAGTATTTT.

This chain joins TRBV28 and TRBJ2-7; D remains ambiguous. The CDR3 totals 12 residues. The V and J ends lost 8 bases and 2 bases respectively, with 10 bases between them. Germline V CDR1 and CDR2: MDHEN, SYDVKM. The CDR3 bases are TGTGCCAGCTTCAGCGAGGCCTACGAGCAGTACTTC. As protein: CASFSEAYEQYF.

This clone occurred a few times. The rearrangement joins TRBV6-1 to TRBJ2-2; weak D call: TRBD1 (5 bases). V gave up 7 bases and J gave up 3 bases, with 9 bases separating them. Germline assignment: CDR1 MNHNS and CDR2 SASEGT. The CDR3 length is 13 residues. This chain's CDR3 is CASTSRDTGELFF. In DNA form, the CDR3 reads TGTGCCAGCACATCCAGGGACACCGGGGAGCTGTTTTTT.

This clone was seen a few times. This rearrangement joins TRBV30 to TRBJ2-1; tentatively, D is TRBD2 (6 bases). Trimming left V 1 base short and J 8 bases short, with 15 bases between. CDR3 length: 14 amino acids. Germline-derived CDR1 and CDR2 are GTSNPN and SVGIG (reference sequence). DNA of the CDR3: TGTGCCTGGAGTGCAGACACTAGCCAGTATGAGCAGTTCTTC. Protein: CAWSADTSQYEQFF.

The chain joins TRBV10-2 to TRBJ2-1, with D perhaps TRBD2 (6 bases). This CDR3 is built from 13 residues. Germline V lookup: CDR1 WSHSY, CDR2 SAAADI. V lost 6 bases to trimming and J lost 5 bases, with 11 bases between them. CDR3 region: CASSRDSNNEQFF. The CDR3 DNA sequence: TGCGCCAGCAGCCGGGACTCGAACAATGAGCAGTTCTTC.

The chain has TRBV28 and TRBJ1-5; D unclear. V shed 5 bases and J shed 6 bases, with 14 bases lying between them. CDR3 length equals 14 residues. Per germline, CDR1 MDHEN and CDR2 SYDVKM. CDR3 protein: CASSTISTSQPQHF. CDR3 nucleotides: TGTGCCAGCAGTACAATTAGCACCAGTCAGCCCCAGCATTTT.

The CDR3 nucleotides read TGTGCCAGCAGTTACCCCGAGGGCCCCTCCTACAATGAGCAGTTCTTC. Protein: CASSYPEGPSYNEQFF. V and J are TRBV6-6 and TRBJ2-1, with a weak D call TRBD2 (5 bases). Germline V gives CDR1 MNHNY, CDR2 SVGAGI (reference sequence). The V end was cut by 2 bases, the J end by 0 bases, with 11 bases between. This CDR3 contains 16 residues.

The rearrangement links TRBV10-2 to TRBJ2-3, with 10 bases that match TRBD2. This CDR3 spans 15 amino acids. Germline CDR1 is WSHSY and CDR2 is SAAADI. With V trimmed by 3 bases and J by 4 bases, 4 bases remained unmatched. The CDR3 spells CASSEWTSGADTQYF. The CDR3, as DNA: TGCGCCAGCAGTGAATGGACTAGCGGAGCAGATACGCAGTATTTT.

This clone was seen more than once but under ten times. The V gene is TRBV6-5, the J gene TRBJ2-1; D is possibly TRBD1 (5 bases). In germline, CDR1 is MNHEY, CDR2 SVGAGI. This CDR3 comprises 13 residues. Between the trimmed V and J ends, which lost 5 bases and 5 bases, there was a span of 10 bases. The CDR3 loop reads CASSVRENNEQFF. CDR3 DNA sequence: TGTGCCAGCAGTGTCAGGGAAAACAATGAGCAGTTCTTC.

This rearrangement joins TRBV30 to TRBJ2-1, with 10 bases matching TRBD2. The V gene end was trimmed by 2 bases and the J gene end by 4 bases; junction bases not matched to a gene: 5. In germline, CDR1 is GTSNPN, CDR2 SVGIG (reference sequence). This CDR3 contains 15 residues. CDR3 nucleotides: TGTGCCTGGAGTTTAGGACTAGCGGATTACAATGAGCAGTTCTTC. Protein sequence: CAWSLGLADYNEQFF.

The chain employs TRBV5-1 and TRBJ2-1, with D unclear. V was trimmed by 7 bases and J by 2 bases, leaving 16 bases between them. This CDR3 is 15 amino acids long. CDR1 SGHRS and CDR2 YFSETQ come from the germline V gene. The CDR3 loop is CASHPVLGTYNEQFF. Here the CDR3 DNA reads TGCGCCAGCCATCCGGTCCTAGGCACCTACAATGAGCAGTTCTTC.

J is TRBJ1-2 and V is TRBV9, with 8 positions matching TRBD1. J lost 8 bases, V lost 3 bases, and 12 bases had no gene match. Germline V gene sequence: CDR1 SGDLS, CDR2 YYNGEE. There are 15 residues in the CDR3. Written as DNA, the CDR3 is TGTGCCAGCAGCGCCCAAAACAGGGGGGCGGGCGGCTACACCTTC. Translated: CASSAQNRGAGGYTF.

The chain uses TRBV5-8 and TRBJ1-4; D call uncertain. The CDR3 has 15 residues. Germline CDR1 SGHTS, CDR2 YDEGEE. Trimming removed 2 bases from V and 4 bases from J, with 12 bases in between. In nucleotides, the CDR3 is TGTGCCAGCAGCTTAGGACGGACTGGTAATGAAAAACTGTTTTTT. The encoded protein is CASSLGRTGNEKLFF.

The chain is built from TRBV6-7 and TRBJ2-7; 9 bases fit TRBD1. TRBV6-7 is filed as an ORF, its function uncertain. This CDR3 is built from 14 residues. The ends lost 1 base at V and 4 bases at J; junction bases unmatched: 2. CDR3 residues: CASSYWDRAYEQYF. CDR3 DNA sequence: TGTGCCAGCAGTTACTGGGACAGGGCTTACGAGCAGTACTTC.

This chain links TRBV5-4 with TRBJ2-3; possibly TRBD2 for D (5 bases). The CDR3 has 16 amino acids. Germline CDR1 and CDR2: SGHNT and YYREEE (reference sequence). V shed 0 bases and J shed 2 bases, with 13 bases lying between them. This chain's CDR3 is CASSLGASRTTDTQYF. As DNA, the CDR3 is TGTGCCAGCAGCTTGGGGGCTAGCAGGACCACAGATACGCAGTATTTT.

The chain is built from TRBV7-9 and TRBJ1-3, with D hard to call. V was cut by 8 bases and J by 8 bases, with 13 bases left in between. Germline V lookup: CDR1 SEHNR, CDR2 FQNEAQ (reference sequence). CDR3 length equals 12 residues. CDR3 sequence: CASSILSDTIYF. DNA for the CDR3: TGTGCCAGCTCAATCCTCTCGGACACCATATATTTT.

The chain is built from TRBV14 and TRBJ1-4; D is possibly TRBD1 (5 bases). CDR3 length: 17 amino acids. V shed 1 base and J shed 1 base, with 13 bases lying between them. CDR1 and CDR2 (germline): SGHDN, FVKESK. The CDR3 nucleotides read TGTGCCAGCAGCCAAGCAGTCGGGGGAGTAACTAATGAAAAACTGTTTTTT. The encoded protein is CASSQAVGGVTNEKLFF. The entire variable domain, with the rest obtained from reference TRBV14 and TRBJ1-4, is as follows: EAGVTQFPSHSVIEKGQTVTLRCDPISGHDNLYWYRRVMGKEIKFLLHFVKESKQDESGMPNNRFLAERTGGTYSTLKVQPAELEDSGVYFCASSQAVGGVTNEKLFFGSGTQLSVL.

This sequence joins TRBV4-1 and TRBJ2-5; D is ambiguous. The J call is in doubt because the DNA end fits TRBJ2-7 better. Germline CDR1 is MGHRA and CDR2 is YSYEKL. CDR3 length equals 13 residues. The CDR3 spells CASSRGPDYEQYF. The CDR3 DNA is TGCGCCAGCAGCCGAGGCCCCGACTACGAGCAGTACTTC.

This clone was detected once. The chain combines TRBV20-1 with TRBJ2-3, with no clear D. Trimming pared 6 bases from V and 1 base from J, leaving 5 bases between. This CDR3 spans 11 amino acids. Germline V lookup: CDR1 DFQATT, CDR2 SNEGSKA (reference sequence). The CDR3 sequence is CSARRTDTQYF. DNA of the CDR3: TGCAGTGCCAGGCGCACAGATACGCAGTATTTT.

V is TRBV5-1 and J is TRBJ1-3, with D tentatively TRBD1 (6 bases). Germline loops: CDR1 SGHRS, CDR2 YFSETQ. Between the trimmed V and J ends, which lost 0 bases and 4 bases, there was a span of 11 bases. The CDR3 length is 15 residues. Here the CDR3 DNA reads TGCGCCAGCAGCTTGGCGGTTGGGACAGGAAACACCATATATTTT. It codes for CASSLAVGTGNTIYF.

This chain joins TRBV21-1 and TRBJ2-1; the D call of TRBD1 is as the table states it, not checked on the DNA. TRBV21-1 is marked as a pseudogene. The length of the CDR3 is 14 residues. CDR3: CASSVRQTDNEQFF. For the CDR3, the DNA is TGTGCCAGCAGCGTGAGACAGACTGACAATGAGCAGTTCTTC.

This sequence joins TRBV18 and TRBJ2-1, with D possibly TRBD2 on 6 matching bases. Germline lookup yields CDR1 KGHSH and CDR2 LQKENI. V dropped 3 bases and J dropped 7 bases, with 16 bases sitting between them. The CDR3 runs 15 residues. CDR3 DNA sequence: TGTGCCAGCTCACCGGGGGACGTAGGGAGGAATGAGCAGTTCTTC. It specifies CASSPGDVGRNEQFF. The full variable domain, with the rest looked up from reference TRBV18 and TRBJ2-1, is NAGVMQNPRHLVRRRGQEARLRCSPMKGHSHVYWYRQLPEEGLKFMVYLQKENIIDESGMPKERFSAEFPKEGPSILRIQQVVRGDSAAYFCASSPGDVGRNEQFFGPGTRLTVL.

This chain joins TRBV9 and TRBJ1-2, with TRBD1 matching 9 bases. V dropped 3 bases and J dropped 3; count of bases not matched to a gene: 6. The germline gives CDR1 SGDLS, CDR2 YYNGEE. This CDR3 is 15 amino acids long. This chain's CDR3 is CASSATTGGYYGYTF. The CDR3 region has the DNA TGTGCCAGCAGCGCGACCACAGGGGGCTACTATGGCTACACCTTC. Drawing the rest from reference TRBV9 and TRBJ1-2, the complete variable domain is DSGVTQTPKHLITATGQRVTLRCSPRSGDLSVYWYQQSLDQGLQFLIQYYNGEERAKGNILERFSAQQFPDLHSELNLSSLELGDSALYFCASSATTGGYYGYTFGSGTRLTVV.